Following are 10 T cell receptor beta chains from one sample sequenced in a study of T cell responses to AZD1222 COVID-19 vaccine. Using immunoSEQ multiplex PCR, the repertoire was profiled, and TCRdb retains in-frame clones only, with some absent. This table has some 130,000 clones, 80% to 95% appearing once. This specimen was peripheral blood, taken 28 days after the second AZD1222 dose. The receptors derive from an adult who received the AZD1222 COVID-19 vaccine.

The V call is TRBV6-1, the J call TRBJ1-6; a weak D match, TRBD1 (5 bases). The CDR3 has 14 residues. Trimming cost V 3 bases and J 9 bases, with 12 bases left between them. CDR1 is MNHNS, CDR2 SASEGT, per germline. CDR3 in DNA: TGTGCCAGCAGTGACCGGGACCAGAGTTCACCCCTCCACTTT. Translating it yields CASSDRDQSSPLHF.

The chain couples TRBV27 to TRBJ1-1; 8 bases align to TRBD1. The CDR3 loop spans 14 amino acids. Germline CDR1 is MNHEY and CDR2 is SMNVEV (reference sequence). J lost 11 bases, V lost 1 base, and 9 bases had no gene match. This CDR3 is CASSLFFGQGKAFF. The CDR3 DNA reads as TGTGCCAGCAGTTTATTTTTTGGACAGGGAAAGGCTTTCTTT.

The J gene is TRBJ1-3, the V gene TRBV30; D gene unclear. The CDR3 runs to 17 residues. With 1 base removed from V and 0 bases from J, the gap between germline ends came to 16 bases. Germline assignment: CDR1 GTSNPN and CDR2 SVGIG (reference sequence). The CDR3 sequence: CAWSEIIGRISGNTIYF. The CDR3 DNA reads TGTGCCTGGAGTGAGATAATCGGACGAATCTCTGGAAACACCATATATTTT.

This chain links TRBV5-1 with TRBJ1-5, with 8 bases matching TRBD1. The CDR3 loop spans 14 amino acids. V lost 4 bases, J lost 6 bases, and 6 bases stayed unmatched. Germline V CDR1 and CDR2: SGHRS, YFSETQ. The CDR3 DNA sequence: TGCGCCAGCAGCCCCGGACAGGGCACTCAGCCCCAGCATTTT. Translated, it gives CASSPGQGTQPQHF.

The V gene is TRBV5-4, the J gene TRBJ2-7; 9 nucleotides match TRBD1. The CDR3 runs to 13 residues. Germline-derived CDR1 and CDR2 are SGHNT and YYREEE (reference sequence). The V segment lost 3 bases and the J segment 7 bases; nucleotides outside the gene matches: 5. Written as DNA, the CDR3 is TGTGCCAGCAGCTCCGGACAGGGGAGGGAGCAGTACTTC. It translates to CASSSGQGREQYF.

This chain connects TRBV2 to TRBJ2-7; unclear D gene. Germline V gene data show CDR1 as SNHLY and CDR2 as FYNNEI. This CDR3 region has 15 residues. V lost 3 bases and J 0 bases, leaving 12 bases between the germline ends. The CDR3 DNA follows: TGTGCCAGCAGTGATTCTATGTCCCTCTCCTACGAGCAGTACTTC. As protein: CASSDSMSLSYEQYF.

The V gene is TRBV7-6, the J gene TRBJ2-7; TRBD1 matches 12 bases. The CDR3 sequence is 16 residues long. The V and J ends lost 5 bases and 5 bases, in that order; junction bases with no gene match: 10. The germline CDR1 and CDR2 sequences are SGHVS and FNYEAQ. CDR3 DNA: TGTGCCAGCAGCCCCTCCCCGGGACAGGGGGCTGACGAGCAGTACTTC. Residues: CASSPSPGQGADEQYF.

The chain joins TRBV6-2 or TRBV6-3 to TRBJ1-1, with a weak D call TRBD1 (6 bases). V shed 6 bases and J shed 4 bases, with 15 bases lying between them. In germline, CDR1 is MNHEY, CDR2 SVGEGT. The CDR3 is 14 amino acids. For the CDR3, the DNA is TGTGCCAGCAGCAGACAGGTTGCCGGCACTGAAGCTTTCTTT. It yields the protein CASSRQVAGTEAFF.

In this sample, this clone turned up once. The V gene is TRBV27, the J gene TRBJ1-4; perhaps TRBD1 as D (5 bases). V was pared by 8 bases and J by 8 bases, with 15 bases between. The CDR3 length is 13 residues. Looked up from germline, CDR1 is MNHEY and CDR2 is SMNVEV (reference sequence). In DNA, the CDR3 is TGTGCCAGCGGGGGTGGGGGTGACGAAAAACTGTTTTTT. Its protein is CASGGGGDEKLFF.

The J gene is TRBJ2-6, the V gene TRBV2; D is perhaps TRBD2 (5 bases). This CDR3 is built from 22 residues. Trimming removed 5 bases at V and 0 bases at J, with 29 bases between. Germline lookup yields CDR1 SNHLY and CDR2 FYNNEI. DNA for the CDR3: TGTGCCAGCAGTTTTTACCCAACCTCCTCCGGGATCGCAAACTCTGGGGCCAACGTCCTGACTTTC. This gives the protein CASSFYPTSSGIANSGANVLTF.